The clone carrying this TCR beta chain occurred a few times. The data originate from a study of blood T cell repertoires in COVID-19. The CDR3 has 14 amino acids. CDR1 KGHSH and CDR2 LQKENI come from the germline V gene. Between the trimmed V and J ends, which lost 2 bases and 1 base, there was a span of 8 bases. Generated by immunoSEQ multiplex PCR, the TCRdb table keeps only in-frame clones and is missing some. The table includes around 190,000 clones, 70% to 80% detected once. The chain is built from TRBV18 and TRBJ1-1; D gene uncertain. The material sequenced was peripheral blood. The TCR sequence derives from a middle-aged woman with COVID-19, enrolled during active disease. The CDR3, as DNA: TGTGCCAGCTCACCAACGGGAGCGAACACTGAAGCTTTCTTT. It translates to CASSPTGANTEAFF.